Listed here are 17 T cell receptor beta chains from one sample, sequenced in a study of blood T cell repertoires in COVID-19. Produced via immunoSEQ multiplex PCR; TCRdb's table is partial and in-frame only. The sample holds 53,000 or so clones; around 84% are singletons and the top ten take roughly 12%. Sequenced: peripheral blood. The receptor set was obtained from a man aged 70-80 years with active COVID-19.

The chain has TRBV2 and TRBJ1-2, with D uncertain. The CDR3 length is 14 residues. Germline CDR1 reads SNHLY; CDR2 reads FYNNEI. V lost 6 bases and J lost 8, with 19 bases in between. The CDR3: CASSGFRGPEGYTF. The CDR3 DNA reads TGTGCCAGCAGCGGATTCCGCGGCCCGGAGGGCTACACCTTC. The variable domain in full, completed from reference TRBV2 and TRBJ1-2, reads EPEVTQTPSHQVTQMGQEVILRCVPISNHLYFYWYRQILGQKVEFLVSFYNNEISEKSEIFDDQFSVERPDGSNFTLKIRSTKLEDSAMYFCASSGFRGPEGYTFGSGTRLTVV.

V and J are TRBV5-6 and TRBJ1-2; D gene uncertain. CDR3 length: 13 amino acids. With 10 bases removed from V and 8 bases from J, the gap between germline ends came to 21 bases. The germline V gene encodes CDR1 SGHDT and CDR2 YYEEEE. The CDR3 DNA sequence: TGTGCCTTTGCCGAGGGCCGCTCTGGGGGCTACACCTTC. Protein product: CAFAEGRSGGYTF.

This rearrangement joins TRBV19 to TRBJ1-1; D call uncertain. V was cut by 5 bases and J by 4 bases, with 11 bases left in between. The germline V gene encodes CDR1 LNHDA and CDR2 SQIVND (reference sequence). This CDR3 has 13 amino acids. CDR3 DNA: TGTGCCAGTAGTCCGGGGTGGACCACTGAAGCTTTCTTT. Its protein product is CASSPGWTTEAFF.

The chain joins TRBV5-1 to TRBJ1-4; D may be TRBD1 (6 bases). Trimming took 4 bases from V and 7 from J, leaving 17 bases between them. This CDR3 comprises 15 residues. Germline CDR1 SGHRS, CDR2 YFSETQ. Here the CDR3 reads CASSRLQGLGEKLFF. CDR3 bases: TGCGCCAGCAGCCGCCTACAGGGATTGGGTGAAAAACTGTTTTTT. Drawing the rest from reference TRBV5-1 and TRBJ1-4, the complete variable domain is KAGVTQTPRYLIKTRGQQVTLSCSPISGHRSVSWYQQTPGQGLQFLFEYFSETQRNKGNFPGRFSGRQFSNSRSEMNVSTLELGDSALYLCASSRLQGLGEKLFFGSGTQLSVL.

V and J are TRBV6-5 and TRBJ2-7; 13 positions match TRBD2. With V trimmed by 5 bases and J by 0 bases, 1 base remained unmatched. The CDR3 length is 15 residues. Germline V gene data show CDR1 as MNHEY and CDR2 as SVGAGI. The CDR3: CASSTSGGGSYEQYF. The DNA for the CDR3 is TGTGCCAGCAGTACTAGCGGGGGGGGCTCCTACGAGCAGTACTTC.

This chain joins TRBV9 and TRBJ2-2, with TRBD2 identical over 10 bases. This CDR3 is built from 16 residues. The germline gives CDR1 SGDLS, CDR2 YYNGEE. The J segment lost 6 bases and the V segment lost 0 bases, leaving 5 bases of the junction unmatched. CDR3 loop: CASSVEGSGGAGELFF. The DNA of the CDR3 is TGTGCCAGCAGCGTAGAAGGGAGCGGGGGGGCCGGGGAGCTGTTTTTT.

The rearrangement joins TRBV29-1 to TRBJ2-3, with 11 positions matching TRBD2. This CDR3 region has 15 residues. Germline CDR1 and CDR2: SQVTM and ANQGSEA. V dropped 2 bases and J dropped 5; count of bases not matched to a gene: 6. CDR3 in DNA: TGCAGCGTTGAAATAGGAGGACTAGCGGGAGATACGCAGTATTTT. Protein sequence: CSVEIGGLAGDTQYF.

This chain joins TRBV6-2 or TRBV6-3 and TRBJ1-6; the match to TRBD1 covers 7 bases. CDR1 and CDR2 (germline): MNHEY, SVGEGT. The V gene end was trimmed by 3 bases and the J gene end by 10 bases; junction bases not matched to a gene: 18. This CDR3 region has 18 residues. The CDR3 region has the DNA TGTGCCAGCAGTTATCCACTCCGGGTACAGGGGAATTTATCACCCCTCCACTTT. Its protein product is CASSYPLRVQGNLSPLHF.

This chain joins TRBV7-8 and TRBJ2-7, with 8 positions matching TRBD1. In germline, CDR1 is SGHVS, CDR2 FQNEAQ. CDR3 length: 19 residues. V was pared by 0 bases and J by 3 bases, with 16 bases of the junction left unmatched. DNA of the CDR3: TGTGCCAGCAGCTTAGCGAGAACAGGGGGTGGTACTATTTTCTACGAGCAGTACTTC. Translating it yields CASSLARTGGGTIFYEQYF.

The rearrangement joins TRBV9 to TRBJ2-2; TRBD2 matches at 10 bases. From germline, CDR1 is SGDLS and CDR2 YYNGEE. This CDR3 is 16 amino acids long. J lost 6 bases, V lost 0 bases, and 5 bases had no gene match. CDR3 sequence: CASSVGSGGASGELFF. The CDR3, as DNA: TGTGCCAGCAGCGTAGGGAGCGGGGGGGCGTCCGGGGAGCTGTTTTTT.

The chain recombines TRBV5-5 with TRBJ1-1; 9 bases are shared with TRBD1. This CDR3 contains 15 residues. Germline values: CDR1 SGHKS, CDR2 YYEKEE (reference sequence). The ends lost 4 bases at V and 4 bases at J; junction bases unmatched: 8. The CDR3 nucleotides are TGTGCCAGCAGCACAGCGACAGGGGGGGGCACTGAAGCTTTCTTT. Its translation: CASSTATGGGTEAFF.

This chain joins TRBV10-3 and TRBJ2-1; TRBD1 matches 9 bases. The CDR3 runs to 14 residues. V lost 6 bases to trimming and J lost 6 bases; unmatched junction nucleotides: 6. Germline V CDR1 and CDR2: ENHRY, SYGVKD. CDR3 sequence: CAIRADRGSNEQFF. In nucleotides, the CDR3 is TGTGCCATCAGAGCGGACAGGGGCAGCAATGAGCAGTTCTTC.

This clone has more than one count but fewer than ten. The rearrangement joins TRBV6-2 or TRBV6-3 to TRBJ1-1; TRBD1 matches 9 bases. The CDR3 extends over 15 amino acids. Germline V lookup: CDR1 MNHEY, CDR2 SVGEGT. The V gene end was trimmed by 5 bases and the J gene end by 3 bases; junction bases not matched to a gene: 7. This chain's CDR3 is CASSGGQGVYTEAFF. In DNA, the CDR3 is TGTGCCAGCAGTGGGGGACAGGGTGTCTACACTGAAGCTTTCTTT.

This clone was counted a few times. The CDR3 region is CASIPNTNTGELFF. The CDR3 DNA is TGTGCCAGCATACCCAACACGAACACCGGGGAGCTGTTTTTT. The chain employs TRBV6-5 and TRBJ2-2; unclear D gene. This CDR3 has 14 residues. The ends were cut back, 7 bases at V and 0 bases at J, with 9 bases in the middle. The V gene's germline CDR1 is MNHEY and CDR2 SVGAGI.

The rearrangement uses TRBV6-4 and TRBJ1-4, with 9 positions matching TRBD1. The CDR3 covers 14 residues. Germline CDR1 is MRHNA and CDR2 is SNTAGT. V shed 6 bases, J shed 4 bases, and the junction held 3 bases outside the gene matches. In nucleotides, the CDR3 is TGTGCCAGCAGACAGGGGGCAGTTAATGAAAAACTGTTTTTT. It translates to CASRQGAVNEKLFF.

The chain is built from TRBV19 and TRBJ2-7, with 9 bases identical to TRBD2. V was clipped by 3 bases and J by 6 bases; unmatched bases: 9. The CDR3 runs 15 residues. Germline V gene data show CDR1 as LNHDA and CDR2 as SQIVND (reference sequence). In DNA, the CDR3 is TGTGCCAGTAGTATGTTAGCGGGGGCCGCCTTCGAGCAGTACTTC. Translating it yields CASSMLAGAAFEQYF.

This clone was counted between two and nine times. The J gene is TRBJ2-2, the V gene TRBV7-2; 12 nucleotides align to TRBD2. The CDR3 consists of 17 residues. From germline, CDR1 is SGHTA and CDR2 FQGNSA. V shed 3 bases, J shed 1 base, and the junction held 3 bases outside the gene matches. The CDR3 coding sequence is TGTGCCAGCAGCTTGGGACTAGCGGGTCTGAACACCGGGGAGCTGTTTTTT. It encodes CASSLGLAGLNTGELFF.